One sample yielded the 7 T cell receptor beta chains listed below, sequenced in a study of blood T cell repertoires in COVID-19. The repertoire was sequenced with immunoSEQ multiplex PCR; TCRdb's copy has only in-frame clones and lacks some. This table has just under 350,000 clones, about 86% appearing once. Specimen: peripheral blood. The source of these receptors is a man aged 25 to 40 with active or convalescent COVID-19.

The V and J genes are TRBV4-2 and TRBJ1-2; 7 bases match TRBD1. Germline trimming cut 6 bases from V and 0 bases from J; bases unmatched to any gene: 19. From germline, CDR1 is LGHNA and CDR2 YNFKEQ. The length of the CDR3 is 19 residues. The CDR3 region is CASRPTPGQARGANYGYTF. The DNA of the CDR3 is TGTGCCAGCAGACCTACCCCTGGACAGGCCCGAGGGGCTAACTATGGCTACACCTTC.

V and J are TRBV6-2 or TRBV6-3 and TRBJ2-2, with D perhaps matching TRBD2 (5 bases). CDR1 MNHEY and CDR2 SVGEGT come from the germline V gene. V lost 6 bases to trimming and J lost 1 base, with 18 bases between them. This CDR3 has 17 amino acids. CDR3 bases: TGTGCCAGCAGCCGCCCGCCCCTCGGGGTGAACACCGGGGAGCTGTTTTTT. It yields the protein CASSRPPLGVNTGELFF.

V is TRBV30 and J is TRBJ2-7; 7 positions match TRBD1. CDR3 length: 14 amino acids. J lost 2 bases, V lost 3 bases, and 7 bases had no gene match. Germline V CDR1 and CDR2: GTSNPN, SVGIG (reference sequence). The CDR3 nucleotides read TGTGCCTGGAGCGGACAGGACCCTACCTACGAGCAGTACTTC. Its translation is CAWSGQDPTYEQYF.

This clone was picked up many times. The chain joins TRBV15 to TRBJ2-7; a possible D gene is TRBD2 (6 bases). CDR3 size: 15 residues. The V gene lost 2 bases and the J gene lost 2 bases, with 13 bases spanning the gap. The V gene's germline CDR1 is LNHNV and CDR2 YYDKDF (reference sequence). CDR3 in amino acids: CATSRSRDLAYEQYF. CDR3 in DNA: TGTGCCACCAGCAGATCCCGGGACTTGGCCTACGAGCAGTACTTC.

This clone was seen just once. The chain carries TRBV7-8 and TRBJ1-4; D is possibly TRBD1 (5 bases). V was shortened by 6 bases and J by 0 bases, with 14 bases between the two germline ends. This CDR3 spans 16 amino acids. Germline V CDR1 and CDR2: SGHVS, FQNEAQ. CDR3 protein: CASRYAKGTTNEKLFF. In DNA, the CDR3 is TGTGCCAGCAGATATGCAAAGGGGACAACTAATGAAAAACTGTTTTTT. The variable domain in full, completed from reference TRBV7-8 and TRBJ1-4, reads GAGVSQSPRYKVAKRGQDVALRCDPISGHVSLFWYQQALGQGPEFLTYFQNEAQLDKSGLPSDRFFAERPEGSVSTLKIQRTQQEDSAVYLCASRYAKGTTNEKLFFGSGTQLSVL.

The chain has TRBV7-9 and TRBJ2-2; D is possibly TRBD2 (7 bases). The germline CDR1 and CDR2 sequences are SEHNR and FQNEAQ (reference sequence). V was trimmed by 3 bases and J by 4 bases, leaving 15 bases between them. The length of the CDR3 is 16 residues. This CDR3 reads CASSLLGGPSTGELFF. The CDR3 DNA sequence: TGTGCCAGCAGCTTGCTCGGGGGGCCAAGCACCGGGGAGCTGTTTTTT.

The chain has TRBV30 and TRBJ1-6; D unresolved. CDR1 and CDR2 (germline): GTSNPN, SVGIG (reference sequence). Trimming removed 0 bases from V and 8 bases from J, with 8 bases in between. The CDR3 contains 13 residues. CDR3: CAWSVNQDSPLHF. In nucleotides, the CDR3 is TGTGCCTGGAGTGTTAATCAGGATTCACCCCTCCACTTT.